This T cell receptor beta chain appears in the sequencing data of a study of blood T cell repertoires in COVID-19. Original methodology: Nucleated cell counts were estimated from reference gene primer amplification. Sequenced by immunoSEQ multiplex PCR; TCRdb stores in-frame clones only, minus some. V and J calls and clone size are those listed in that table; D and trimming were worked out from the DNA. The data show under 65,000 clones, about nine tenths seen once. Germline CDR1 is SGHAT and CDR2 is FQNNGV. Trimming removed 1 base from V and 7 bases from J; junction bases left unmatched: 4. The CDR3 contains 15 residues.

This TCR derives from a human donor in a cohort sampled during active COVID-19. The gene calls are TRBV11-2 and TRBJ2-1, with 10 bases aligning to TRBD2. The source material was peripheral blood. CDR3 DNA sequence: TGTGCCAGCAGCTTAGCTAGCGGGAGAGGAAATGAGCAGTTCTTC. It codes for CASSLASGRGNEQFF.